A selection of T cell receptor beta chains follows, all from one sample in a study of cytomegalovirus exposure and HLA in healthy donors. Clones were sequenced by immunoSEQ multiplex PCR, and TCRdb holds only the in-frame ones, with some missing. Of 100,000 or so clones listed, around 80% are singletons. Sequences were obtained from PBMCs. Receptors were obtained from a female donor in good health and CMV-seronegative. Each CDR3 is given without its conserved first and last residue. Each record gives: CDR3 length, J gene, V gene, clone size, CDR3 protein. For some rows the clone size is stated as once, few or many, or as a class when expanded; others skip it.

11 | TRBJ2-1 | TRBV7-9 | . | ASSGSSYNEQF
12 | TRBJ2-2 | TRBV11-2 | . | ASSFGGRPGELF
16 | TRBJ2-3 | TRBV4-3 | . | ASRGVGEGGRSTDTQY
12 | TRBJ2-2 | TRBV6-4 | . | ASSERGSTGELF
11 | TRBJ1-1 | TRBV6-1 | . | ASGSTGVTEAF
13 | TRBJ1-6 | TRBV7-3 | . | ASSLTAGGNSPLH
12 | TRBJ2-5 | TRBV5-1 | . | ASSQEGGLETQY
12 | TRBJ2-7 | TRBV5-1 | . | ASSSTSGGYEQY
14 | TRBJ2-2 | TRBV6-1 | . | ASRERLAGDTGELF
11 | TRBJ2-2 | TRBV28 | . | ASSLTGPGELF
13 | TRBJ2-1 | TRBV5-4 | . | ASSLISGPGREQF
13 | TRBJ1-1 | TRBV18 | . | ASSPIGGADTEAF
12 | TRBJ1-1 | TRBV5-6 | . | ASSSDRAIAEAF
16 | TRBJ1-6 | TRBV7-9 | . | ASSLPGGTGSSNSPLH
11 | TRBJ1-5 | TRBV27 | . | ASSSQGRQPQH
13 | TRBJ1-1 | TRBV4-2 | . | ASSQQAGKNTEAF
13 | TRBJ1-2 | TRBV5-1 | . | ASSLGWDKNYGYT
11 | TRBJ2-7 | TRBV30 | few | AWSEVAPYEQY
10 | TRBJ1-4 | TRBV6-6 | . | ASNKGELELF
10 | TRBJ1-4 | TRBV12-5 | . | ASGRTNEKLF
14 | TRBJ1-2 | TRBV4-1 | . | ASSQAGDRANYGYT
15 | TRBJ2-5 | TRBV7-8 | . | ASSLGRGRVIQEVQY
13 | TRBJ2-7 | TRBV5-1 | . | ASSSRQGESYEQY
13 | TRBJ2-2 | TRBV10-2 | . | ASRGGQGGPGELF
14 | TRBJ2-3 | TRBV18 | once | ASSPGLAGGKDTQY
14 | TRBJ1-6 | TRBV5-1 | . | ASSLVGGTYNSPLH
14 | TRBJ2-2 | TRBV7-8 | . | ASSARQGANTGELF
15 | TRBJ2-7 | TRBV11-2 | . | ASTEGRQNSSNHEQY
12 | TRBJ1-1 | TRBV10-2 | . | ASRRDRGMTEAF
13 | TRBJ2-5 | TRBV19 | . | ASSIDQAGQETQY
16 | TRBJ2-3 | TRBV2 | . | ASSELSGGSLSTDTQY
11 | TRBJ2-5 | TRBV5-1 | . | ASSLDYPETQY
13 | TRBJ2-1 | TRBV4-1 | . | ASSQAGQGSNEQF
11 | TRBJ1-4 | TRBV4-1 | . | ASSPPRSEKLF
12 | TRBJ2-3 | TRBV30 | once | AWKGRGSTDTQY
11 | TRBJ2-7 | TRBV5-4 | . | ASSGQGGYEQY
15 | TRBJ2-7 | TRBV7-9 | . | ASSLGRGGLGTYEQY
11 | TRBJ1-2 | TRBV9 | . | ASSGTTNYGYT
12 | TRBJ1-1 | TRBV27 | . | ASSTVRKGVEAF
10 | TRBJ1-3 | TRBV27 | few | ASNPPGQVAY
13 | TRBJ2-7 | TRBV7-7 | . | ASSLGHGAIYEQY
13 | TRBJ2-5 | TRBV2 | . | ASIDAGVGIETQY
13 | TRBJ2-1 | TRBV7-6 | . | ASSFGGGPTNEQF
13 | TRBJ1-2 | TRBV5-4 | . | ASSLQATIFYGYT
13 | TRBJ1-5 | TRBV19 | . | ASSYPGTGLQPQH